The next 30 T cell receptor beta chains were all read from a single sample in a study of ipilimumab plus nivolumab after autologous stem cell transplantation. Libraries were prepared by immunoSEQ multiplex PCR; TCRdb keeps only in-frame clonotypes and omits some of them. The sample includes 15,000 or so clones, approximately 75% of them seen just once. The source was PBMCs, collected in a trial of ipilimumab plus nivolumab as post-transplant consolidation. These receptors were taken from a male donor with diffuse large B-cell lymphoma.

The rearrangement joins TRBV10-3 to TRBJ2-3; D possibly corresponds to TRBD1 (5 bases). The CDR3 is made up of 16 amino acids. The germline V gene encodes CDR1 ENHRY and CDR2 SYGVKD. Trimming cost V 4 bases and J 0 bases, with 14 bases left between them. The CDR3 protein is CAISGRQGISTDTQYF. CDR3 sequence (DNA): TGTGCCATCAGTGGACGGCAGGGAATCAGCACAGATACGCAGTATTTT.

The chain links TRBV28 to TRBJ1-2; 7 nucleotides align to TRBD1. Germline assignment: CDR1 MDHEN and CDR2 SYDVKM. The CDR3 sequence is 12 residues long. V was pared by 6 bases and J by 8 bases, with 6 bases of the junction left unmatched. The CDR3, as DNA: TGTGCCAGCAGATCAACAGGGGAAGGCTACACCTTC. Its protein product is CASRSTGEGYTF.

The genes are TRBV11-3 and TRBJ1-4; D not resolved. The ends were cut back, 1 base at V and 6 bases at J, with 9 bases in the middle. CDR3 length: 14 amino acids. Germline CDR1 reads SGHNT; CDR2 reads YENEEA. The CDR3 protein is CASSLGARDEKLFF. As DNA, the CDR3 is TGTGCCAGCAGCTTAGGGGCGAGGGATGAAAAACTGTTTTTT.

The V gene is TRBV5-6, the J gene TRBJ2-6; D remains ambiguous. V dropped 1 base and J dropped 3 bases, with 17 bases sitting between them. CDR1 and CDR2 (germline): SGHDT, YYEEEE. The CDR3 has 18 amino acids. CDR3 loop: CASSLTVETSYGANVLTF. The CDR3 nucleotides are TGTGCCAGCAGCTTGACAGTAGAGACGTCTTATGGGGCCAACGTCCTGACTTTC.

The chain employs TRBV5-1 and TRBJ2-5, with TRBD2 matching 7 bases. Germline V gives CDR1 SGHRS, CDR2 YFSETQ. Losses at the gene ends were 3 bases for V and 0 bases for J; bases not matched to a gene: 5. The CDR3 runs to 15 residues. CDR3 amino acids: CASSYLTSDQETQYF. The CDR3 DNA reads TGCGCCAGCAGCTACCTAACTAGCGACCAAGAGACCCAGTACTTC. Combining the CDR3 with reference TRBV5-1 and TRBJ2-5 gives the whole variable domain KAGVTQTPRYLIKTRGQQVTLSCSPISGHRSVSWYQQTPGQGLQFLFEYFSETQRNKGNFPGRFSGRQFSNSRSEMNVSTLELGDSALYLCASSYLTSDQETQYFGPGTRLLVL.

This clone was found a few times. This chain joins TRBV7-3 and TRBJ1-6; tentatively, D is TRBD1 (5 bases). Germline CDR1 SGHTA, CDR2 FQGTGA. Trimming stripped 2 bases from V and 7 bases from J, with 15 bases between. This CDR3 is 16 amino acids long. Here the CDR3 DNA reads TGTGCCAGCAGCTTACGAAATCCAGGGCTAAATTCACCCCTCCACTTT. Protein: CASSLRNPGLNSPLHF.

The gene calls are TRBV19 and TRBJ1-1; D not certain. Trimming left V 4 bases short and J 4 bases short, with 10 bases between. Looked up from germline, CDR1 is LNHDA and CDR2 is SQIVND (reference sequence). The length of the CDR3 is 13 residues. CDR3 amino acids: CASSREESTEAFF. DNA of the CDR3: TGTGCCAGTAGTAGAGAGGAGAGCACTGAAGCTTTCTTT.

CDR3 in DNA: TGTGCCAGCAGTGAAACAGCGGGAGGGTACAATGAGCAGTTCTTC. This gives the protein CASSETAGGYNEQFF. The chain links TRBV6-1 to TRBJ2-1; 10 bases line up with TRBD2. Germline CDR1 and CDR2: MNHNS and SASEGT. The J segment lost 4 bases and the V segment lost 2 bases, leaving 2 bases of the junction unmatched. The CDR3 contains 15 residues.

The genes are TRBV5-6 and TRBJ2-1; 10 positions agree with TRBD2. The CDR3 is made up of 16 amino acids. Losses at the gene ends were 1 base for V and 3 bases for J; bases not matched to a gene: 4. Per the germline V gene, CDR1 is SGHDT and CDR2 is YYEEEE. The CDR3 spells CASSLSGGAHYNEQFF. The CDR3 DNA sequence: TGTGCCAGCAGCTTGAGCGGGGGGGCCCACTACAATGAGCAGTTCTTC.

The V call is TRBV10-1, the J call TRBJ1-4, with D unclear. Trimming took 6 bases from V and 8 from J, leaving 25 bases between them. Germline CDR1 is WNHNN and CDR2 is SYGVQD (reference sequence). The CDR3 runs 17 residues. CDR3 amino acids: CASREGRPPSAMEKLFF. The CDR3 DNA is TGCGCCAGCAGGGAAGGGAGGCCCCCGTCCGCTATGGAAAAACTGTTTTTT.

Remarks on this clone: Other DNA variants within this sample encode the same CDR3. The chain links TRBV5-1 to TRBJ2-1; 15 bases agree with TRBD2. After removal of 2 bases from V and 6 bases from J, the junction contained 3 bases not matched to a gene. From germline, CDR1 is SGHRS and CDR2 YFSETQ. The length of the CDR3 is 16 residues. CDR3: CASSLPGLAGGNEQFF. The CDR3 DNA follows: TGCGCCAGCAGCTTACCGGGACTAGCGGGAGGCAATGAGCAGTTCTTC.

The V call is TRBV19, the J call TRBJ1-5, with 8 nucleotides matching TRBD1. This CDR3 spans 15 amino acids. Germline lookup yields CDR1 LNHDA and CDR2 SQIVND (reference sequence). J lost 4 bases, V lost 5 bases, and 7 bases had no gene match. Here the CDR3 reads CASSGDGTGNQPQHF. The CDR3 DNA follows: TGTGCCAGTAGTGGAGACGGGACAGGAAATCAGCCCCAGCATTTT.

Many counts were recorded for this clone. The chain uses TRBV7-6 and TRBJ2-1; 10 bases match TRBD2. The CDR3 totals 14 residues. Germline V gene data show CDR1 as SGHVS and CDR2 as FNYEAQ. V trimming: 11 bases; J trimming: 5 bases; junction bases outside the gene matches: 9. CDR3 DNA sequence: TGTGCCGTAAGCCTAGCGGGAGAAGACAATGAGCAGTTCTTC. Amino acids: CAVSLAGEDNEQFF.

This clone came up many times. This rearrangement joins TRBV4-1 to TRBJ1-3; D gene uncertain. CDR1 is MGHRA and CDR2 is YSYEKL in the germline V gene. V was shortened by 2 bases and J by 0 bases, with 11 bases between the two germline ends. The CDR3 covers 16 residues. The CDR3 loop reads CASSQLPPRSGNTIYF. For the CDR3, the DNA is TGCGCCAGCAGCCAATTACCACCTCGCTCTGGAAACACCATATATTTT.

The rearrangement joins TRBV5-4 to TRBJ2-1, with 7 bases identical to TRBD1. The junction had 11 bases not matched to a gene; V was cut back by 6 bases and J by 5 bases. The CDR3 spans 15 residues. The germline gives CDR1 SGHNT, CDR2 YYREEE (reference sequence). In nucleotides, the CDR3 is TGTGCCAGCACACCTTGGAGAGGGGGCCACAATGAGCAGTTCTTC. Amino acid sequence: CASTPWRGGHNEQFF.

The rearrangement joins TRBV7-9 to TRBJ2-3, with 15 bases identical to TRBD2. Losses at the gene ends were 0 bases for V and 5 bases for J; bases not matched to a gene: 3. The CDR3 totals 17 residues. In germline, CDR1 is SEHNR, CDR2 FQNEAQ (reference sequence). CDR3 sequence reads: CASSLARTSGGVDTQYF. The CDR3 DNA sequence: TGTGCCAGCAGCTTAGCGCGGACTAGCGGGGGGGTAGATACGCAGTATTTT.

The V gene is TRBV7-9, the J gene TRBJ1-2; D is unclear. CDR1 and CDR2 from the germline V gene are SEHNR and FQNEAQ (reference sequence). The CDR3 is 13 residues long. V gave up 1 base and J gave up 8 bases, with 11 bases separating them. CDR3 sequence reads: CASSLVGPGGYTF. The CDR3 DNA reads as TGTGCCAGCAGCTTAGTAGGCCCCGGGGGCTACACCTTC. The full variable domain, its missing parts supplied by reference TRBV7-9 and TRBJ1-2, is DTGVSQNPRHKITKRGQNVTFRCDPISEHNRLYWYRQTLGQGPEFLTYFQNEAQLEKSRLLSDRFSAERPKGSFSTLEIQRTEQGDSAMYLCASSLVGPGGYTFGSGTRLTVV.

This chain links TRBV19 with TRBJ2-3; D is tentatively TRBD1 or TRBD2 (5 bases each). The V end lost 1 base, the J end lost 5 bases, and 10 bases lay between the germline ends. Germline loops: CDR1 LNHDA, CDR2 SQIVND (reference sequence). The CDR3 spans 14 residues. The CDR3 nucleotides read TGTGCCAGTAGTATAGGGGGACCCCGAGATACGCAGTATTTT. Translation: CASSIGGPRDTQYF.

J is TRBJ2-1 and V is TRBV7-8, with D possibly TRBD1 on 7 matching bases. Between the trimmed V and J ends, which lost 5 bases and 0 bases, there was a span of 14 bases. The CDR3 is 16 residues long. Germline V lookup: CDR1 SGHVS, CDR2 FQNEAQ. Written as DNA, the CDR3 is TGTGCCAGCAGCGGGCGGGACAGCAGCTCCTACAATGAGCAGTTCTTC. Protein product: CASSGRDSSSYNEQFF. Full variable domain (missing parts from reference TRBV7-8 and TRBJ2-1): GAGVSQSPRYKVAKRGQDVALRCDPISGHVSLFWYQQALGQGPEFLTYFQNEAQLDKSGLPSDRFFAERPEGSVSTLKIQRTQQEDSAVYLCASSGRDSSSYNEQFFGPGTRLTVL.

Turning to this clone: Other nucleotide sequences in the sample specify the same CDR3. The CDR3 spells CASSEQGSSYGYTF. The CDR3 bases are TGTGCCAGCAGTGAGCAGGGATCGAGCTATGGCTACACCTTC. The chain carries TRBV6-1 and TRBJ1-2, with D perhaps matching TRBD1 (5 bases). The germline gives CDR1 MNHNS, CDR2 SASEGT. With 3 bases removed from V and 4 bases from J, the gap between germline ends came to 12 bases. This CDR3 is 14 amino acids long.

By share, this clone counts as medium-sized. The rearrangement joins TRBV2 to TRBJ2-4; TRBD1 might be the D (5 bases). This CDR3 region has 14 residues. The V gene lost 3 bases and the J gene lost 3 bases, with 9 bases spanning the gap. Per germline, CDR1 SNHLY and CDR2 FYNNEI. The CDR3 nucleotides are TGTGCCAGCAGTGAGTCAGGGTACAAAAACATTCAGTACTTC. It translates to CASSESGYKNIQYF.

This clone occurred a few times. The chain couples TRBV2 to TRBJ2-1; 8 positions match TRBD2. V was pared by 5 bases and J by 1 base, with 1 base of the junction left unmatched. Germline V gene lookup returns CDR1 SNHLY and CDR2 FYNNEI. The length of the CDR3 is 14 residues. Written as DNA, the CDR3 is TGTGCCAGCAGTCGGGGGGGTTCCTACAATGAGCAGTTCTTC. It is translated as CASSRGGSYNEQFF.

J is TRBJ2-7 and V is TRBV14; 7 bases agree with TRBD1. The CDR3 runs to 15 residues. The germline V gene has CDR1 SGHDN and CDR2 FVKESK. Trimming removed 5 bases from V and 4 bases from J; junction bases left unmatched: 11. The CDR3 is CASSARDRDSYEQYF. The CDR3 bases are TGTGCCAGCAGCGCCAGGGACAGAGATAGTTACGAGCAGTACTTC.

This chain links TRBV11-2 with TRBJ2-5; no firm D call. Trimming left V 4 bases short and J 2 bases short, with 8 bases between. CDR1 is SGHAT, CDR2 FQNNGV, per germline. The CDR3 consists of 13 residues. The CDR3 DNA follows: TGTGCCAGCAGCTCCTCCCAGCAAGAGACCCAGTACTTC. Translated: CASSSSQQETQYF.

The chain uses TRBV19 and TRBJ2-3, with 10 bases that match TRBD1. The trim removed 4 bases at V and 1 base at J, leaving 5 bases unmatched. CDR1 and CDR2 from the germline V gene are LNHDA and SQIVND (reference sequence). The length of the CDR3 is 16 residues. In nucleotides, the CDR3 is TGTGCCAGTAGTACCGACGGGACAGGGGGCACAGATACGCAGTATTTT. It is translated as CASSTDGTGGTDTQYF. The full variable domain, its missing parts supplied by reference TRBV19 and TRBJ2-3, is DGGITQSPKYLFRKEGQNVTLSCEQNLNHDAMYWYRQDPGQGLRLIYYSQIVNDFQKGDIAEGYSVSREKKESFPLTVTSAQKNPTAFYLCASSTDGTGGTDTQYFGPGTRLTVL.

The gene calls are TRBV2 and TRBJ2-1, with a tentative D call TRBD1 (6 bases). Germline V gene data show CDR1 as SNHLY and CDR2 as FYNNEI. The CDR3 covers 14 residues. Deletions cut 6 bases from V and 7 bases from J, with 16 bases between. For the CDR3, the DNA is TGTGCCAGCAGGGACAGTTACGGTAGGAATGAGCAGTTCTTC. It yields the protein CASRDSYGRNEQFF.

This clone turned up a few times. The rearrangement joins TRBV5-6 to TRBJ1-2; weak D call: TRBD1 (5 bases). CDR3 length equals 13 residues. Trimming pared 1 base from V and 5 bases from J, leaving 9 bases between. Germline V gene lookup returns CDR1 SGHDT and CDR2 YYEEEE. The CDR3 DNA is TGTGCCAGCAGCTTGACAGGTACTTATGGCTACACCTTC. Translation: CASSLTGTYGYTF.

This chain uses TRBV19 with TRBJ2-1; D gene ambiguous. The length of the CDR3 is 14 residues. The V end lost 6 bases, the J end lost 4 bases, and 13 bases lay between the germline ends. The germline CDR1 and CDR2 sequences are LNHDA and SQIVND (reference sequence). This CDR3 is CASRVVWSYNEQFF. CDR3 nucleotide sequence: TGTGCCAGTAGGGTTGTTTGGTCTTACAATGAGCAGTTCTTC.

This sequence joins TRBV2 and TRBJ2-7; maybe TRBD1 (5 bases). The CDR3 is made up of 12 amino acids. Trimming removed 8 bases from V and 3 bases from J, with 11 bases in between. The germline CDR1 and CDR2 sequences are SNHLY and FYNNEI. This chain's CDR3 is CASEDRSYEQYF. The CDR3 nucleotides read TGTGCCAGCGAAGACAGAAGCTACGAGCAGTACTTC.

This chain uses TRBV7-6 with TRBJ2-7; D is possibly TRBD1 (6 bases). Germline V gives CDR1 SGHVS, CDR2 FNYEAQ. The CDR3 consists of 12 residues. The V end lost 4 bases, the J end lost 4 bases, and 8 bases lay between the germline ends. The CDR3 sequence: CASSSTGYEQYF. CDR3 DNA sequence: TGTGCCAGCAGCTCAACAGGGTACGAGCAGTACTTC.